The clone carrying this T cell receptor (beta chain) was observed many times. Its antigen is unidentified. cDNA libraries of TCR beta carried unique molecular identifiers. It was from approximately 0.91 to 9.4 million T cells that 500,000 or so cDNA molecules came. From the PCR reads, TCRdb called clonotypes with MiXCR, one entry per CDR3 protein. This table has around 200,000 distinct CDR3 sequences, over 25% appearing once. The data were obtained in a study of post-analysis software for immune sequencing data. Broader study findings: People with multiple sclerosis had a significantly lower normalized Chao1 diversity than controls did. Elevated frequency relative to controls characterized roughly five TRBV segments in patients, TRBV5-6, TRBV5-1 and TRBV20-1 among them.

The CDR3 extends over 14 amino acids. The V gene's germline CDR1 is SQVTM and CDR2 ANQGSEA. After removal of 7 bases from V and 3 bases from J, the junction contained 9 bases not matched to a gene. The material sequenced was blood. The sequence derives from a girl aged 2 to 17 with multiple sclerosis. This chain joins TRBV29-1 and TRBJ1-2; 9 positions agree with TRBD1. DNA for the CDR3: TGCAGCGCCGAGATACAGGGGGCTGACTATGGCTACACCTTC. Its protein is CSAEIQGADYGYTF.